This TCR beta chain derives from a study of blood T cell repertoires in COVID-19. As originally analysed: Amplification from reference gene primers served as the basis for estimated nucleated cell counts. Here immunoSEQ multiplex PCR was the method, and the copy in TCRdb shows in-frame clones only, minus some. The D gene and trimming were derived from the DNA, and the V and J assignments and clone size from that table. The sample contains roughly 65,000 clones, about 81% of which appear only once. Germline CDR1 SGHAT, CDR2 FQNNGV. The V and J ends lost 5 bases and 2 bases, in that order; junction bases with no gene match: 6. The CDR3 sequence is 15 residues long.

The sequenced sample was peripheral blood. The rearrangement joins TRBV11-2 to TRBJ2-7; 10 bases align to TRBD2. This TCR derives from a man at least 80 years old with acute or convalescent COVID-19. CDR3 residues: CASSLRTSGAYEQYF. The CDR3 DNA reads TGTGCCAGCAGCCTCCGGACTAGCGGTGCCTACGAGCAGTACTTC.